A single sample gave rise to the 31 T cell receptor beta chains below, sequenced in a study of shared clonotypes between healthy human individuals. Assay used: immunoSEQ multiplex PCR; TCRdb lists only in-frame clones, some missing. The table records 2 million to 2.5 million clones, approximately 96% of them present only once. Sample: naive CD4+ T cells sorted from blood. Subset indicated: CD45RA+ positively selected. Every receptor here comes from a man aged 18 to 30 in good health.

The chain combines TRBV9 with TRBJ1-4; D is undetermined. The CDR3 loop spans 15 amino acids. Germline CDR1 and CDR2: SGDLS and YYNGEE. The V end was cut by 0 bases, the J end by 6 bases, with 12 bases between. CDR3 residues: CASSVGWGLDEKLFF. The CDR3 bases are TGTGCCAGCAGCGTAGGTTGGGGTTTAGATGAAAAACTGTTTTTT.

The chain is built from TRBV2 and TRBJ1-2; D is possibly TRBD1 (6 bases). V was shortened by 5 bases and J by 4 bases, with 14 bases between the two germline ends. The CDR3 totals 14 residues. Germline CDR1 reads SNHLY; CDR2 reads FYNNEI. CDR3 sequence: CASSIQGLVYGYTF. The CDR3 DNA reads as TGTGCCAGCAGTATACAGGGCCTCGTCTATGGCTACACCTTC.

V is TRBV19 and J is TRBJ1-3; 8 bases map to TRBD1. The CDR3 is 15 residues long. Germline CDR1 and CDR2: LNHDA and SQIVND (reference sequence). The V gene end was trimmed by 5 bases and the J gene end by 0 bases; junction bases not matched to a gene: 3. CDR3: CASSPTGGSGNTIYF. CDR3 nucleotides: TGTGCCAGTAGTCCTACAGGGGGCTCTGGAAACACCATATATTTT.

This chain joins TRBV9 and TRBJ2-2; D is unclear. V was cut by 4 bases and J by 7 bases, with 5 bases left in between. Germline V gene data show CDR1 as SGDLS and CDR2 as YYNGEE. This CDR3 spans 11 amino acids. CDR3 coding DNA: TGTGCCAGCAGCCGACTCGGGGAGCTGTTTTTT. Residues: CASSRLGELFF. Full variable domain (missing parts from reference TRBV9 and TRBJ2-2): DSGVTQTPKHLITATGQRVTLRCSPRSGDLSVYWYQQSLDQGLQFLIQYYNGEERAKGNILERFSAQQFPDLHSELNLSSLELGDSALYFCASSRLGELFFGEGSRLTVL.

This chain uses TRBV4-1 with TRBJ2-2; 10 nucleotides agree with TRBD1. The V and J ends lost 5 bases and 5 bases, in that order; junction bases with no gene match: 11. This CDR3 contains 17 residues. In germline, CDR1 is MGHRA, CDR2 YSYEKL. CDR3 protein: CASSKTGTGAGTGELFF. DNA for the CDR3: TGCGCCAGCAGCAAAACCGGGACAGGGGCTGGAACCGGGGAGCTGTTTTTT.

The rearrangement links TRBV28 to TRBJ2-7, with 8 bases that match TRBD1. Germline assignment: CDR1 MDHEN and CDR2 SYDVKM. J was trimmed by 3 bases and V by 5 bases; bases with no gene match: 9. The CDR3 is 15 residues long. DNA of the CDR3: TGTGCCAGCAGTCCCCGGGACAGGCCAGTCTACGAGCAGTACTTC. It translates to CASSPRDRPVYEQYF.

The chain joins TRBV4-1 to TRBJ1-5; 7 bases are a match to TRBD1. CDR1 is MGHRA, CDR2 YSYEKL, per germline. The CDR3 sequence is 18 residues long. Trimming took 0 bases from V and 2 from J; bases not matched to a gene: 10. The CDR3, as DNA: TGCGCCAGCAGCCAAGATCCGGGAGGGGGCATTGGCAATCAGCCCCAGCATTTT. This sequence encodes CASSQDPGGGIGNQPQHF.

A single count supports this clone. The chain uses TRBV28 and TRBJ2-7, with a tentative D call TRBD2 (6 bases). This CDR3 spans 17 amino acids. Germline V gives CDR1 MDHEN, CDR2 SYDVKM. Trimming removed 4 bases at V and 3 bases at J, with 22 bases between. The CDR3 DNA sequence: TGTGCCAGCAGTTCAGGAGGGGCCCCGGACGGCCACTACGAGCAGTACTTC. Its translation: CASSSGGAPDGHYEQYF.

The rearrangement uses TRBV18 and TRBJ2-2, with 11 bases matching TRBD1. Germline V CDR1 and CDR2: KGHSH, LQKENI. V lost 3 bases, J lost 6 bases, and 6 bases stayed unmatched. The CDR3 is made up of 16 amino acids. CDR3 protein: CASSPQDRGPAGELFF. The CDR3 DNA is TGTGCCAGCTCACCTCAGGACAGGGGGCCAGCCGGGGAGCTGTTTTTT.

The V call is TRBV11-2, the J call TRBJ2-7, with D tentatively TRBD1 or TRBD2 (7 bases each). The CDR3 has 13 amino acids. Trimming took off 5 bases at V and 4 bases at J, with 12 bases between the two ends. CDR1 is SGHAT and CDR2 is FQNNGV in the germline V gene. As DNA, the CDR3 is TGTGCCAGCAGCCCCCAGGGGGGGTACGAGCAGTACTTC. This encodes CASSPQGGYEQYF.

CDR3 sequence reads: CASSPLNLVEAFF. As DNA, the CDR3 is TGCGCCAGCAGCCCCCTGAACTTGGTCGAAGCTTTCTTT. The chain links TRBV5-1 to TRBJ1-1; no clear D. The CDR3 runs 13 residues. Germline V gene lookup returns CDR1 SGHRS and CDR2 YFSETQ. The germline V and J ends were trimmed by 4 bases and 8 bases, with 15 bases remaining between them.

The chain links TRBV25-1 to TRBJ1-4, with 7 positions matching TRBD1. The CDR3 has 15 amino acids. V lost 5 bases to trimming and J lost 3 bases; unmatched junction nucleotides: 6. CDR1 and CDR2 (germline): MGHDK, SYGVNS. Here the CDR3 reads CASSSPGGSNEKLFF. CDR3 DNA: TGTGCCAGCAGTAGCCCAGGGGGTTCTAATGAAAAACTGTTTTTT.

The CDR3 nucleotides are TGCAGCGTTCTTCGTGGGGCCACTGAAGCTTTCTTT. Protein product: CSVLRGATEAFF. The rearrangement joins TRBV29-1 to TRBJ1-1; D is possibly TRBD1 (5 bases). CDR1 is SQVTM and CDR2 is ANQGSEA in the germline V gene. V was pared by 5 bases and J by 4 bases, with 11 bases between. The CDR3 covers 12 residues.

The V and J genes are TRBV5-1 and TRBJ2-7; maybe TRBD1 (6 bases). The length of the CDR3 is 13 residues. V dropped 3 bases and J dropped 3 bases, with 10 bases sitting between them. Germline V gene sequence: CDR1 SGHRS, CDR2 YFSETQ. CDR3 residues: CASSSEGHYEQYF. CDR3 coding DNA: TGCGCCAGCAGCTCCGAGGGACACTACGAGCAGTACTTC.

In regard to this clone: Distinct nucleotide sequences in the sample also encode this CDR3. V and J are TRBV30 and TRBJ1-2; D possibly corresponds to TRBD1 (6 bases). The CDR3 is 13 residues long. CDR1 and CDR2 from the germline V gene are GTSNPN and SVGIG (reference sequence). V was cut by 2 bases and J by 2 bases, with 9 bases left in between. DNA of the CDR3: TGTGCCTGGAGTCTACAGGGAAACTATGGCTACACCTTC. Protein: CAWSLQGNYGYTF. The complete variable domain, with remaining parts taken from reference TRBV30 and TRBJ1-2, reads SQTIHQWPATLVQPVGSPLSLECTVEGTSNPNLYWYRQAAGRGLQLLFYSVGIGQISSEVPQNLSASRPQDRQFILSSKKLLLSDSGFYLCAWSLQGNYGYTFGSGTRLTVV.

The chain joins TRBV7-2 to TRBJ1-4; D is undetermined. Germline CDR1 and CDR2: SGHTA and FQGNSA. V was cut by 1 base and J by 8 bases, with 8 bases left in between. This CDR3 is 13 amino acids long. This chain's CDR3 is CASSLDTGEKLFF. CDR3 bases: TGTGCCAGCAGCTTAGATACGGGAGAAAAACTGTTTTTT.

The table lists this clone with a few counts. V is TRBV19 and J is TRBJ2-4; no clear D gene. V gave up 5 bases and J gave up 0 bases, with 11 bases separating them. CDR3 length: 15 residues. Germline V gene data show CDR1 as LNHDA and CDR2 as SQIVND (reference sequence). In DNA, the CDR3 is TGTGCCAGTAGTTTAGTAGACTTAGCCAAAAACATTCAGTACTTC. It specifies CASSLVDLAKNIQYF.

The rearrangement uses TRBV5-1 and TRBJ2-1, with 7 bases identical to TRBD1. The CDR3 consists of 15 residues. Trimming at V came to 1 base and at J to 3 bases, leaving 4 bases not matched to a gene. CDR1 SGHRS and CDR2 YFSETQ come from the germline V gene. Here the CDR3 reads CASSLTGEFYNEQFF. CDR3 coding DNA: TGCGCCAGCAGCTTGACAGGGGAGTTCTACAATGAGCAGTTCTTC. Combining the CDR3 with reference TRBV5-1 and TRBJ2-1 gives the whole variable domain KAGVTQTPRYLIKTRGQQVTLSCSPISGHRSVSWYQQTPGQGLQFLFEYFSETQRNKGNFPGRFSGRQFSNSRSEMNVSTLELGDSALYLCASSLTGEFYNEQFFGPGTRLTVL.

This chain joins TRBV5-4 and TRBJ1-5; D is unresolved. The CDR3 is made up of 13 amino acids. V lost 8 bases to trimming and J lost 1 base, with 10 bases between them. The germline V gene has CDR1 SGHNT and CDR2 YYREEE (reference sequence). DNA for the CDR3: TGTGCCAGTGCCGAGGACAGCAATCAGCCCCAGCATTTT. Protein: CASAEDSNQPQHF.

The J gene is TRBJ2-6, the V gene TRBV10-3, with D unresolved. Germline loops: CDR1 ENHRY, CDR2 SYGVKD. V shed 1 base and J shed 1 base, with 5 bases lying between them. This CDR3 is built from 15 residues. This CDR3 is CAISEWASGANVLTF. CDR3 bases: TGTGCCATCAGTGAGTGGGCTTCTGGGGCCAACGTCCTGACTTTC.

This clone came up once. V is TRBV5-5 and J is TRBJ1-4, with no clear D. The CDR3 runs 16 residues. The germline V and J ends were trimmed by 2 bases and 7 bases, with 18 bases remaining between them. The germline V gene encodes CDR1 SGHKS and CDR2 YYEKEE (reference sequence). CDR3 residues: CASSLLGAGTSEKLFF. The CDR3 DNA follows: TGTGCCAGCAGCTTATTGGGAGCGGGTACCAGTGAAAAACTGTTTTTT.

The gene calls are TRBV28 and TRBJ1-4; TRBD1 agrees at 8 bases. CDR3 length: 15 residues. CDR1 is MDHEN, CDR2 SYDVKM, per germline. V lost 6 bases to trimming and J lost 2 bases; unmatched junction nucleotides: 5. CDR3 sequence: CASSDTGGTNEKLFF. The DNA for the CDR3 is TGTGCCAGCAGCGATACAGGGGGTACTAATGAAAAACTGTTTTTT. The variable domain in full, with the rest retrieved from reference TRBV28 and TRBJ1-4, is DVKVTQSSRYLVKRTGEKVFLECVQDMDHENMFWYRQDPGLGLRLIYFSYDVKMKEKGDIPEGYSVSREKKERFSLILESASTNQTSMYLCASSDTGGTNEKLFFGSGTQLSVL.

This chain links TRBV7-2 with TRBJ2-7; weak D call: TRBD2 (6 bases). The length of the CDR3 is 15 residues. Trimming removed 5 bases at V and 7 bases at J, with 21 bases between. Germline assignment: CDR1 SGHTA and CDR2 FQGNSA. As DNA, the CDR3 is TGTGCCAGCAGCACGGGACTTTTGATGGGTGGGGAGCAGTACTTC. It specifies CASSTGLLMGGEQYF.

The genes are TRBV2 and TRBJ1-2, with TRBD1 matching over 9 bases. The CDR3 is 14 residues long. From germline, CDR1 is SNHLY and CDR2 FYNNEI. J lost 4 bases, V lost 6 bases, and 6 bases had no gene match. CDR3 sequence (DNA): TGTGCCAGCAGGGAGGACAGGGGAACCTATGGCTACACCTTC. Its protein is CASREDRGTYGYTF.

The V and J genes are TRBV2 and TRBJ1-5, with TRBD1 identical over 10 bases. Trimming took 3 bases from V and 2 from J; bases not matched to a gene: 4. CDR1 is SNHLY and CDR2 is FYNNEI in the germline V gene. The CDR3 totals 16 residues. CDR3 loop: CASSDGDRGGNQPQHF. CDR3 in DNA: TGTGCCAGCAGTGACGGGGACAGGGGTGGCAATCAGCCCCAGCATTTT.

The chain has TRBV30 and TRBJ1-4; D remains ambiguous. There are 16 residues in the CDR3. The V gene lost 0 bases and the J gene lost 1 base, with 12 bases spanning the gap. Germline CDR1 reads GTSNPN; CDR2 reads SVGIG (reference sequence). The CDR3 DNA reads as TGTGCCTGGAGTGTACGAGGTGGTGTAACTAATGAAAAACTGTTTTTT. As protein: CAWSVRGGVTNEKLFF.

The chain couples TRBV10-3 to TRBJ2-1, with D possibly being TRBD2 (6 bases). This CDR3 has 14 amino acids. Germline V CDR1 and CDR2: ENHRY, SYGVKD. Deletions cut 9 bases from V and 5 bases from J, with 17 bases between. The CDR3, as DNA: TGTGCCATTAGAACACTAGCTGGCGACAATGAGCAGTTCTTC. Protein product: CAIRTLAGDNEQFF.

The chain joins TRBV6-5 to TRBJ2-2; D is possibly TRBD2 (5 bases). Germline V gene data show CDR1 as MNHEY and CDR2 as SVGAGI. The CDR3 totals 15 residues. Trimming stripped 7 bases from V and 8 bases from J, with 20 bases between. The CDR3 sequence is CASTFKDSPWGELFF. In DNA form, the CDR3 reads TGTGCCAGCACGTTCAAGGACTCTCCTTGGGGGGAGCTGTTTTTT.

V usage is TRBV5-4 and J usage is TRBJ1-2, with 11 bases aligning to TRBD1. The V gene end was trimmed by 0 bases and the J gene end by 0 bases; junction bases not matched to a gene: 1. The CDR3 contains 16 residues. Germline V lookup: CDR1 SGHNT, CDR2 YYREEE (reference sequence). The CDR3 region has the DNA TGTGCCAGCAGCTTGGGGGACAGGGGGACTAACTATGGCTACACCTTC. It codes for CASSLGDRGTNYGYTF.

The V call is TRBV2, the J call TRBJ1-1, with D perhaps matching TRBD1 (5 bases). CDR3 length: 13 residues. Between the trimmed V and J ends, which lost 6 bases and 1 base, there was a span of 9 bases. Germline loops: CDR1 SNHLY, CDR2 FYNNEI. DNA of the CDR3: TGTGCCAGCAGCGTACAGGAGAACACTGAAGCTTTCTTT. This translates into CASSVQENTEAFF. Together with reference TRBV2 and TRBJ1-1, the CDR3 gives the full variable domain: EPEVTQTPSHQVTQMGQEVILRCVPISNHLYFYWYRQILGQKVEFLVSFYNNEISEKSEIFDDQFSVERPDGSNFTLKIRSTKLEDSAMYFCASSVQENTEAFFGQGTRLTVV.

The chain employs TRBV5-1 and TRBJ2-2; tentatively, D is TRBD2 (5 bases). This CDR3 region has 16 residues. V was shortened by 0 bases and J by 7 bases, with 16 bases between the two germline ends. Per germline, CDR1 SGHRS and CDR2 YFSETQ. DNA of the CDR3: TGCGCCAGCAGCTTGGTTGGTGTAGCGAAGGACGGGGAGCTGTTTTTT. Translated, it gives CASSLVGVAKDGELFF.